Each of the 10 T cell receptor beta chains below was sequenced from the same sample in a study of Ad26.COV2.S vaccination and SARS-CoV-2 variants. This table comes from immunoSEQ multiplex PCR, and its TCRdb copy is limited to in-frame clones, with some not included. This table holds 510,000 or so clones, about 83% found once. Treatment here: some 20 received Ad26.COV2.S at low or high dose, single or two shots; about 5 received placebo; per-sample allocation not given. Samples came from day 63 after the first vaccine or placebo injection. The sequencing here drew on peripheral blood, taken in a trial of Ad26.COV2.S vaccine versus placebo. These receptors were obtained from a person between 18 and 60 years old who received the Ad26.COV2.S COVID-19 vaccine or a placebo.

This clone was observed a single time. A junction boundary mismatches the germline segment, possibly from a read error. The chain recombines TRBV15 with TRBJ2-1; 13 bases map to TRBD2. CDR1 and CDR2 from the germline V gene are LNHNV and YYDKDF (reference sequence). The CDR3 is made up of 14 amino acids. The CDR3: CAARTSGSINEQFF. The CDR3 DNA reads as TGTGCCGCCAGGACTAGCGGGAGTATCAATGAGCAGTTCTTC.

This chain joins TRBV24-1 and TRBJ2-1; D gene uncertain. Trimming removed 7 bases from V and 6 bases from J, with 9 bases in between. CDR3 length: 12 amino acids. Germline assignment: CDR1 KGHDR and CDR2 SFDVKD. The CDR3 DNA reads as TGTGCCACCAGCTTGGGTTCCAATGAGCAGTTCTTC. It yields the protein CATSLGSNEQFF.

J is TRBJ1-4 and V is TRBV27; possibly TRBD1 for D (6 bases). V was clipped by 5 bases and J by 4 bases, with 20 bases between them. This CDR3 is built from 17 residues. The germline V gene has CDR1 MNHEY and CDR2 SMNVEV (reference sequence). The CDR3 loop reads CASSPAGGGGGNEKLFF. The CDR3 DNA sequence: TGTGCCAGCAGTCCCGCGGGAGGGGGGGGCGGTAATGAAAAACTGTTTTTT.

This chain uses TRBV6-5 with TRBJ1-1, with D possibly being TRBD1 (5 bases). Trimming removed 0 bases at V and 6 bases at J, with 11 bases between. Germline lookup yields CDR1 MNHEY and CDR2 SVGAGI. This CDR3 has 14 amino acids. The CDR3 nucleotides are TGTGCCAGCAGTTACTCGTATCTGGGGCCTGAAGCTTTCTTT. Translating it yields CASSYSYLGPEAFF.

The rearrangement joins TRBV5-5 to TRBJ2-1; no definite D call. This CDR3 has 14 amino acids. V was pared by 6 bases and J by 1 base, with 11 bases between. Germline CDR1 SGHKS, CDR2 YYEKEE (reference sequence). The CDR3, as DNA: TGTGCCAGCACCCCTAGGGTGTCCTACAATGAGCAGTTCTTC. Translating it yields CASTPRVSYNEQFF.

The V gene is TRBV6-5, the J gene TRBJ1-6; D is unclear. Germline V gene lookup returns CDR1 MNHEY and CDR2 SVGAGI. There are 12 residues in the CDR3. Trimming took 6 bases from V and 7 from J, leaving 7 bases between them. In DNA, the CDR3 is TGTGCCAGCAGCCAAGTGAATTCACCCCTCCACTTT. Translated, it gives CASSQVNSPLHF.

J is TRBJ2-7 and V is TRBV7-8; maybe TRBD2 (7 bases). Germline V lookup: CDR1 SGHVS, CDR2 FQNEAQ. CDR3 length equals 13 residues. V was cut by 5 bases and J by 4 bases, with 12 bases left in between. The DNA of the CDR3 is TGTGCCAGCAGCCGCAGCGGGACATACGAGCAGTACTTC. Its translation is CASSRSGTYEQYF.

The rearrangement joins TRBV28 to TRBJ1-5; no clear D. This CDR3 is 14 amino acids long. In germline, CDR1 is MDHEN, CDR2 SYDVKM. V lost 5 bases and J 1 base, leaving 9 bases between the germline ends. CDR3 nucleotide sequence: TGTGCCAGCAGTGGAACTGGAAGCAATCAGCCCCAGCATTTT. Translating gives CASSGTGSNQPQHF.

This clone was seen a few times. The J gene is TRBJ1-6, the V gene TRBV4-2; 9 bases map to TRBD1. The junction had 6 bases not matched to a gene; V was cut back by 2 bases and J by 4 bases. Germline V gene sequence: CDR1 LGHNA, CDR2 YNFKEQ. The CDR3 has 17 residues. This chain's CDR3 is CASSQSPGTGYNSPLHF. The CDR3 nucleotides are TGTGCCAGCAGCCAATCCCCCGGGACAGGGTATAATTCACCCCTCCACTTT.

The chain recombines TRBV10-3 with TRBJ2-5; unclear D gene. This CDR3 has 11 residues. The V end was cut by 0 bases, the J end by 5 bases, with 1 base between. The germline CDR1 and CDR2 sequences are ENHRY and SYGVKD. This CDR3 reads CAISESETQYF. In nucleotides, the CDR3 is TGTGCCATCAGTGAGTCGGAGACCCAGTACTTC.